Listed below are T cell receptor beta chains from one sample, sequenced in a study of blood T cell repertoires in COVID-19. Sequencing was performed with immunoSEQ multiplex PCR; in TCRdb, only in-frame clones are kept and a portion is missing. The sample has hundreds of thousands of clones, 89% seen once. Sequenced sample: PBMCs or T cells enriched from blood (not recorded which). The receptors derive from a woman in her thirties who had recovered from COVID-19. Each CDR3 is given with its conserved first and last residue. The D gene is left open where the match is weak. Size is omitted from some rows. Given values are once, few, many or a class for expanded clones.

.	TRBV5-1	TRBJ2-2	.	TGCGCCAGCAGCTTTCGGGACACTGGGACCGGGGAGCTGTTTTTT	CASSFRDTGTGELFF
TRBD1	TRBV7-2	TRBJ1-3	many	TGTGCCAGCAGCTTAGAAGGGGGCGGCACCATATATTTT	CASSLEGGGTIYF
.	TRBV9	TRBJ1-5	.	TGTGCCAGCAGCGCGACGGGTAGCAATCAGCCCCAGCATTTT	CASSATGSNQPQHF
.	TRBV14	TRBJ1-1	.	TGTGCCAGCAGCCTCCCCTCGACAGTGAACACTGAAGCTTTCTTT	CASSLPSTVNTEAFF
.	TRBV19	TRBJ2-5	few	TGTGCCAGTAGTCCCAGGCGAGACGTGAAAGAGACCCAGTACTTC	CASSPRRDVKETQYF
.	TRBV6-5	TRBJ2-4	.	TGTGCCAGCATTATACCGGGACTTCGAAACATTCAGTACTTC	CASIIPGLRNIQYF
TRBD2	TRBV15	TRBJ2-7	.	TGTGCCACCAGCAGAGATCTGGGCCTAGCGGGAGGAGGGTTCTCCTACGAGCAGTACTTC	CATSRDLGLAGGGFSYEQYF
.	TRBV4-2	TRBJ2-5	few	TGTGCCAGCAGCCAAGAGGAGGTAGGCGGCCAGACCCAGTACTTC	CASSQEEVGGQTQYF
TRBD2	TRBV2	TRBJ2-1	.	TGTGCCAGCAGTGGCGGGAGGGCCGGGAGTGAGCAGTTCTTC	CASSGGRAGSEQFF
TRBD1	TRBV24-1	TRBJ1-2	.	TGTGCCACCAGTCCCGGACAGGGATTTAGTCACTATGGCTACACCTTC	CATSPGQGFSHYGYTF
.	TRBV4-2	TRBJ1-2	.	TGTGCCAGCAGCCCAAGGGGGGGGGCTAACTATGGCTACACCTTC	CASSPRGGANYGYTF
.	TRBV12-3/TRBV12-4	TRBJ1-2	.	TGTGCCAGCAGTTCCACGACAGTCTATGGCTACACCTTC	CASSSTTVYGYTF
.	TRBV18	TRBJ1-2	.	TGTGCCAGCTCACCAAGGGGAAGGGGCTACACCTTC	CASSPRGRGYTF
TRBD1	TRBV7-2	TRBJ1-5	.	TGTGCCAGCAGCTTGGGACAGAGTGGTTTGCCCCAGCATTTT	CASSLGQSGLPQHF
TRBD1	TRBV10-3	TRBJ1-3	.	TGTGCCATCAGGGAAGGACTTACAGGGGGGATTGGAAACACCATATATTTT	CAIREGLTGGIGNTIYF
.	TRBV7-2	TRBJ2-1	.	TGTGCCAGCAGCGAAACCCTAGCGAAAAGTTCGAACAATGAGCAGTTCTTC	CASSETLAKSSNNEQFF
TRBD2	TRBV28	TRBJ2-1	.	TGTGCCAGCAGTCAGACTAGCGGGAAGAACACCCTCTACAATGAGCAGTTCTTC	CASSQTSGKNTLYNEQFF
TRBD2	TRBV6-4	TRBJ2-1	.	TGTGCCAGCAGTGACTCTGTAGCGGGAGAGTTTTGGGATGAGCAGTTCTTC	CASSDSVAGEFWDEQFF
.	TRBV9	TRBJ2-3	.	TGTGCCAGCAGCGTAGTGGCGGAAAGCACAGATACGCAGTATTTT	CASSVVAESTDTQYF
TRBD1	TRBV4-3	TRBJ1-4	.	TGCGCCAGCAGCCAAGAAGCGGGAGGGGGCGCCCCGGTGGGTTATGAAAAACTGTTTTTT	CASSQEAGGGAPVGYEKLFF
.	TRBV18	TRBJ1-1	.	TGTGCCAGCTCACCACCTGGTCCAGGAGCTTTCTTT	CASSPPGPGAFF
.	TRBV11-2	TRBJ1-2	.	TGTGCCAGCAGACGCAACCAGGTACCCTATGGCTACACCTTC	CASRRNQVPYGYTF
.	TRBV18	TRBJ1-1	.	TGTGCCAGCTCACCAAATACAGTTGAAGCTTTCTTT	CASSPNTVEAFF
TRBD1	TRBV3-1/TRBV3-2	TRBJ2-1	.	TGTGCCAGCAGCCAACAATATGACAGGGGGCTACAGCGGTTCTTC	CASSQQYDRGLQRFF
.	TRBV19	TRBJ1-4	.	TGTGCCAGTAGTTTTGAGCCGGAGGAAAAACTGTTTTTT	CASSFEPEEKLFF
TRBD1	TRBV28	TRBJ2-7	.	TGTGCCAGCAAATGGACAGGACCCTACGAGCAGTACTTC	CASKWTGPYEQYF
TRBD2	TRBV6-4	TRBJ2-3	once	TGTGCCAGCAGTCCCCAAGGGACTAGCGGGAGTTCAGATACGCAGTATTTT	CASSPQGTSGSSDTQYF
TRBD1	TRBV28	TRBJ1-1	.	TGTGCCAGCAGTTCGCCAGGGGGCGCCGACACTGAAGCTTTCTTT	CASSSPGGADTEAFF
TRBD2	TRBV29-1	TRBJ2-3	once	TGCAGCGTTGCGGTAGCGGGAGTCGCAGATACGCAGTATTTT	CSVAVAGVADTQYF
.	TRBV19	TRBJ2-3	.	TGTGCCAGTAGTATAGCGGGATACACAGATACGCAGTATTTT	CASSIAGYTDTQYF
.	TRBV12-5	TRBJ1-2	many	TGTGCTAGTGGTTCAGGGGACGGCTATGGCTACACCTTC	CASGSGDGYGYTF
.	TRBV9	TRBJ1-3	.	TGTGCCAGCAGCGTAGGATCGGGATCGCGCGGAAACACCATATATTTT	CASSVGSGSRGNTIYF
TRBD2	TRBV28	TRBJ2-7	.	TGTGCCAGCACCGGCCGGTCGACTAGCGCTTTCTACGAGCAGTACTTC	CASTGRSTSAFYEQYF
.	TRBV24-1	TRBJ1-1	few	TGTGCCGTTCAAAGCGCGGGGTACACTGAAGCTTTCTTT	CAVQSAGYTEAFF
.	TRBV21-1	TRBJ2-2	.	TGTGCCAGCGATACCCGGGAGCTAAGCGCCGGGGAGCTGTTTTTT	CASDTRELSAGELFF
.	TRBV5-4	TRBJ1-1	.	TGTGCCAGCAGCTTGGACCTTTGGGCTCAGAACACTGAAGCTTTCTTT	CASSLDLWAQNTEAFF
TRBD1	TRBV9	TRBJ2-2	.	TGTGCCAGCAGCGTTATCGGGACAGGGGACGCCGGGGAGCTGTTTTTT	CASSVIGTGDAGELFF